The present TCR beta chain was sequenced within a study of blood T cell repertoires in COVID-19. Across the study: COVID-19 samples collected from the United States, Italy and Spain covered acute and convalescent phases. PBMCs, B-cell-depleted T cells, or T cells provided the cDNA or gDNA that made up the material.

Seattle's enrolled individuals joined amid active infection and were then monitored longitudinally. There are 13 residues in the CDR3. The V end lost 6 bases, the J end lost 6 bases, and 13 bases lay between the germline ends. In the original processing: Amplification of reference gene primers was used by the study to estimate nucleated cell counts. Repertoires were generated with immunoSEQ multiplex PCR, while TCRdb's copy carries only in-frame clones and drops some. The DNA gave D and trimming, while V, J and clone size come from that table. The sample lists 80,000 to 100,000 clones, about 90% occurring once.

The material sequenced was peripheral blood. The sequence was obtained from a human donor with COVID-19, enrolled during active disease. The donor label of this sample is uncertain. This chain connects TRBV12-3 or TRBV12-4 to TRBJ2-3; D call uncertain. The CDR3 protein is CASSLGWADTQYF. For the CDR3, the DNA is TGTGCCAGCAGCCTCGGTTGGGCCGATACGCAGTATTTT.